This TCR beta chain was recovered during a study of Graves' ophthalmopathy and Graves' hyperthyroidism. The sample holds many counts of this clonotype. What it binds is unknown. Beta-chain TCR CDR3 regions were amplified from RNA transcripts. HTBI primers primed a first-round RT-PCR, and a second-round multiplex PCR followed. TCRdb reprocessed the multiplex PCR reads with MiXCR, giving one entry per CDR3 protein. The table lists hundreds of thousands of distinct CDR3 sequences, approximately 39% of them singletons. Study conclusions and caveats: Detected in blood as well were most expanded thyroid clonotypes with frequency above 0.001. Ophthalmopathy cases were distinguished from stable hyperthyroidism by a 13-signature model, reaching just over 85% sensitivity and around 81% specificity.

The CDR3 runs to 15 residues. The V gene end was trimmed by 5 bases and the J gene end by 5 bases; junction bases not matched to a gene: 5. Germline CDR1 is LNHDA and CDR2 is SQIVND (reference sequence). Ophthalmopathy-affected donors exhibited moderate-to-severe activity, CAS ≥3, NOSPECS ≥4, and duration under 3 months. Diagnosis was based on clinical symptoms, serum thyroxine, TRAb, thyroid ultrasound and orbital computed tomography. The receptor was isolated from an adult man with Graves' ophthalmopathy. The sample taken for sequencing was peripheral blood. The chain links TRBV19 to TRBJ2-5, with 13 positions matching TRBD2. The CDR3 region has the DNA TGTGCCAGTAGTTCACTAGCGGGGGGGCTTGAGACCCAGTACTTC. It translates to CASSSLAGGLETQYF.